A single sample gave rise to the 7 T cell receptor beta chains below, sequenced in a study of blood T cell repertoires in COVID-19 (TCRdb year 2020). To prepare the library, the immunoSEQ multiplex PCR assay was applied. The table comes from immuneACCESS by way of TCRdb, which keeps in-frame sequences with V and J called. Part of the clones is missing from these tables; in studies checked, under half for an unresolved V gene and the rest for unknown reasons. For this sample the table gives 250,000 to 300,000 clones, of which 70% to 90% were detected only once. About 3.5% of the sample is in the top ten clones. The sequencing input was peripheral blood. These receptors came from a man aged 18 to 30 with active or convalescent COVID-19.

This clone was found a few times. The chain links TRBV6-5 to TRBJ2-7, with TRBD2 matching over 7 bases. Germline lookup yields CDR1 MNHEY and CDR2 SVGAGI. Losses at the gene ends were 6 bases for V and 6 bases for J; bases not matched to a gene: 14. CDR3 length: 15 residues. CDR3 DNA: TGTGCCAGCAGCAAGGTGGCGGGAGTCTTTCGCGAGCAGTACTTC. As protein: CASSKVAGVFREQYF.

The chain couples TRBV6-5 to TRBJ1-3; D call uncertain. Germline V gene sequence: CDR1 MNHEY, CDR2 SVGAGI. The germline V and J ends were trimmed by 6 bases and 0 bases, with 9 bases remaining between them. The CDR3 extends over 14 amino acids. The CDR3 DNA sequence: TGTGCCAGCAGGAACGAGGTCTCTGGAAACACCATATATTTT. It is translated as CASRNEVSGNTIYF.

This clone was detected once. The chain joins TRBV19 to TRBJ2-5, with no clear D. Trimming removed 6 bases at V and 4 bases at J, with 15 bases between. This CDR3 is 14 amino acids long. Germline loops: CDR1 LNHDA, CDR2 SQIVND (reference sequence). CDR3 sequence (DNA): TGTGCCAGTAGCACTTTCGTTAGATCAGAGACCCAGTACTTC. This encodes CASSTFVRSETQYF.

The DNA for the CDR3 is TGTGCCAGCAGTGTGGACAGTGATTCACCCCTCCACTTT. Its protein product is CASSVDSDSPLHF. V is TRBV28 and J is TRBJ1-6, with D maybe TRBD1 (6 bases). This CDR3 comprises 13 residues. Germline V gene data show CDR1 as MDHEN and CDR2 as SYDVKM. Trimming cost V 5 bases and J 8 bases, with 10 bases left between them.

The CDR3, as DNA: TGTGCCAGCAGCCTAGCGGGCGCCTACGAGCAGTACTTC. Its translation: CASSLAGAYEQYF. The chain joins TRBV6-5 to TRBJ2-7, with 8 nucleotides matching TRBD2. The CDR3 consists of 13 residues. Germline values: CDR1 MNHEY, CDR2 SVGAGI. After removal of 6 bases from V and 2 bases from J, the junction contained 3 bases not matched to a gene.

Here the CDR3 DNA reads TGTGCCAGTAGGGGTGAAGGCTACACCTTC. Translated: CASRGEGYTF. The chain combines TRBV28 with TRBJ1-2; a weak D match, TRBD1 (5 bases). The V and J ends lost 9 bases and 8 bases respectively, with 10 bases between them. This CDR3 region has 10 residues. Germline V lookup: CDR1 MDHEN, CDR2 SYDVKM.

The CDR3 DNA follows: TGTGCCAGCAGCTTAGGATCCCTAGCGAACAAAGAGACCCAGTACTTC. The encoded protein is CASSLGSLANKETQYF. The gene calls are TRBV7-2 and TRBJ2-5, with D possibly matching TRBD2 (6 bases). CDR1 and CDR2 from the germline V gene are SGHTA and FQGNSA. The ends were cut back, 1 base at V and 3 bases at J, with 15 bases in the middle. The length of the CDR3 is 16 residues.